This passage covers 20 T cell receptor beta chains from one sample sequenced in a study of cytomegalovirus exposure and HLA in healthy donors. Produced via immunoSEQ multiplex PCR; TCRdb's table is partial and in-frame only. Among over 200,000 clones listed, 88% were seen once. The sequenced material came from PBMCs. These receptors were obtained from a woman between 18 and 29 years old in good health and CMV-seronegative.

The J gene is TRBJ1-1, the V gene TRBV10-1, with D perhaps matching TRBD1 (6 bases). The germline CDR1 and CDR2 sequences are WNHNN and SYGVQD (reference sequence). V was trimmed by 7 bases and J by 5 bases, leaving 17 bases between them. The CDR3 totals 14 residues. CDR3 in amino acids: CASNTEGGGTEAFF. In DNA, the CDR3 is TGCGCCAGCAACACAGAGGGGGGGGGTACTGAAGCTTTCTTT.

The CDR3 nucleotides are TGTGCCAGCAGTGAAAACCCAGGAGGGTCTGGGGCCAACGTCCTGACTTTC. It encodes CASSENPGGSGANVLTF. This rearrangement joins TRBV6-1 to TRBJ2-6, with D possibly TRBD2 on 6 matching bases. V lost 2 bases and J lost 1, with 12 bases in between. CDR3 size: 17 residues. CDR1 and CDR2 from the germline V gene are MNHNS and SASEGT.

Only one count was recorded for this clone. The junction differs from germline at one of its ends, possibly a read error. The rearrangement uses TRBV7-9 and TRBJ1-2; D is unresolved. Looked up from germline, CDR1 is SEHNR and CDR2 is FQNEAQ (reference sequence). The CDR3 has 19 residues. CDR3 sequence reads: CASNLEGKGVGSMNYGYTF. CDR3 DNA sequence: TGTGCCAGCAACTTAGAAGGGAAGGGAGTCGGCAGTATGAACTATGGCTACACCTTC. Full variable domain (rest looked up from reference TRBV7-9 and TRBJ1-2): DTGVSQNPRHKITKRGQNVTFRCDPISEHNRLYWYRQTLGQGPEFLTYFQNEAQLEKSRLLSDRFSAERPKGSFSTLEIQRTEQGDSAMYLCASNLEGKGVGSMNYGYTFGSGTRLTVV.

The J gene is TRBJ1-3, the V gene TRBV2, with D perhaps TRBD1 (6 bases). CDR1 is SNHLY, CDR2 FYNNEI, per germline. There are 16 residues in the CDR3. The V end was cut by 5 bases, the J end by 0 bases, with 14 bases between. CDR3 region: CASSRTGIRSGNTIYF. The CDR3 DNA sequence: TGTGCCAGCAGTCGTACAGGGATCCGCTCTGGAAACACCATATATTTT.

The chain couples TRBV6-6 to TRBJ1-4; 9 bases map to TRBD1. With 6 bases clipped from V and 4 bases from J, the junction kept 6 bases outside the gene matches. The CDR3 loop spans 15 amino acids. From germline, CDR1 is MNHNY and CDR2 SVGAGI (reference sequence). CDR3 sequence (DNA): TGTGCCAGCAGACCGCCGGGACAGGGTAATGAAAAACTGTTTTTT. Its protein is CASRPPGQGNEKLFF.

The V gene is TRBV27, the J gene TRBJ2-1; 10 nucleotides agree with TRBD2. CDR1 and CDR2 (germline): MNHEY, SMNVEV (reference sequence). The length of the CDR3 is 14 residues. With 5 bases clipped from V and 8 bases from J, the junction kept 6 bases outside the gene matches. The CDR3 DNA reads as TGTGCCAGCAGTCTTAGCGGGAGGTTCCATGAGCAGTTCTTC. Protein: CASSLSGRFHEQFF.

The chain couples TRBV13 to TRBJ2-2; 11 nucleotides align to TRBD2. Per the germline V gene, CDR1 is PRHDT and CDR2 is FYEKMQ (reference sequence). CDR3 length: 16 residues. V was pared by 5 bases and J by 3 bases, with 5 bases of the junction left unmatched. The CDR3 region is CASSAPGLADTGELFF. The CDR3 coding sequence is TGTGCCAGCAGCGCTCCGGGACTAGCGGACACCGGGGAGCTGTTTTTT.

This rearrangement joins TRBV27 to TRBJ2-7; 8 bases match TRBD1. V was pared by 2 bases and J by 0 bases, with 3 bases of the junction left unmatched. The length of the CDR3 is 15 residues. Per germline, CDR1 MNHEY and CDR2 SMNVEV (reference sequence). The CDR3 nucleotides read TGTGCCAGCAGTTTAATAGGACAGGGCTCCTACGAGCAGTACTTC. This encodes CASSLIGQGSYEQYF.

CDR3 loop: CAWRPVRDSDYYGYTF. The CDR3 DNA follows: TGTGCCTGGAGGCCGGTTCGGGACAGTGACTACTATGGCTACACCTTC. The V gene is TRBV30, the J gene TRBJ1-2, with 7 bases identical to TRBD1. Unmatched junction bases numbered 13, after V lost 3 bases and J lost 3 bases. This CDR3 is built from 16 residues. The germline CDR1 and CDR2 sequences are GTSNPN and SVGIG (reference sequence).

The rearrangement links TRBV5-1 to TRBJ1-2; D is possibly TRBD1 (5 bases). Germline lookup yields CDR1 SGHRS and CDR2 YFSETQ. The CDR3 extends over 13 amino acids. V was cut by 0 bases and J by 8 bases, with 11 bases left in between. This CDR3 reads CASSLEGLMGYTF. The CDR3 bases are TGCGCCAGCAGCTTGGAGGGGTTAATGGGCTACACCTTC. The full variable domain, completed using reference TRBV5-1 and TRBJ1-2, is KAGVTQTPRYLIKTRGQQVTLSCSPISGHRSVSWYQQTPGQGLQFLFEYFSETQRNKGNFPGRFSGRQFSNSRSEMNVSTLELGDSALYLCASSLEGLMGYTFGSGTRLTVV.

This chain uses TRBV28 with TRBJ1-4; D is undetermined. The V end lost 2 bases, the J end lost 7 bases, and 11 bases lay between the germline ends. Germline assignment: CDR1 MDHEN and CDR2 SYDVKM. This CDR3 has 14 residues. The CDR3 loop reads CASSLLEGAEKLFF. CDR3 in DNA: TGTGCCAGCAGTTTACTGGAGGGTGCTGAAAAACTGTTTTTT.

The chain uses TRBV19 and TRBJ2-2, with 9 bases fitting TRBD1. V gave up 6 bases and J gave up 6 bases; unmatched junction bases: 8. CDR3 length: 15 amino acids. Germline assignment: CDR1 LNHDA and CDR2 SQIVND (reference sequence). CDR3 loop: CASSRDRARAGELFF. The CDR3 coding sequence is TGTGCCAGTAGCCGGGACAGGGCTCGGGCCGGGGAGCTGTTTTTT.

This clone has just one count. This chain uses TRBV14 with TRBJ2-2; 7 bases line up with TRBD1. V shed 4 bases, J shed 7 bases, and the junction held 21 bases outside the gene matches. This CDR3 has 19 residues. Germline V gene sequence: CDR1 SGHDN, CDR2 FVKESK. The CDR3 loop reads CASSRSGTVYPLKGGELFF. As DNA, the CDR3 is TGTGCCAGCAGCCGATCCGGGACAGTATACCCCCTGAAGGGCGGGGAGCTGTTTTTT.

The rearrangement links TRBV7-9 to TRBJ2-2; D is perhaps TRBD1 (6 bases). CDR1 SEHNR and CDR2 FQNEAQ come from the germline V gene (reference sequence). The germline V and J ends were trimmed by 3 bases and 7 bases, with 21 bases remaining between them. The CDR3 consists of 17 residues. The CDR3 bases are TGTGCCAGCAGCTTCCAGATTGGACCAGGGGTAATCGGGGAGCTGTTTTTT. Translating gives CASSFQIGPGVIGELFF.

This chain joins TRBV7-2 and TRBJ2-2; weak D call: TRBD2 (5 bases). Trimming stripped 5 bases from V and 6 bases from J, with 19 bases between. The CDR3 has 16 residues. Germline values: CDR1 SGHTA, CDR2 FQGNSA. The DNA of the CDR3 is TGTGCCAGCAGCCAAATCCCTACTAGAAGCGCCGGGGAGCTGTTTTTT. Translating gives CASSQIPTRSAGELFF.

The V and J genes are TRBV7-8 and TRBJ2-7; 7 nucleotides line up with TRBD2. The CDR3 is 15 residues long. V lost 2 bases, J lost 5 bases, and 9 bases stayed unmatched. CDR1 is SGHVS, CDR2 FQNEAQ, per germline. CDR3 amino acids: CASSLTAGEVDEQYF. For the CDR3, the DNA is TGTGCCAGCAGCTTAACCGCGGGAGAGGTCGACGAGCAGTACTTC. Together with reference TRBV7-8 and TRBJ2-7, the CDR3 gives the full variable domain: GAGVSQSPRYKVAKRGQDVALRCDPISGHVSLFWYQQALGQGPEFLTYFQNEAQLDKSGLPSDRFFAERPEGSVSTLKIQRTQQEDSAVYLCASSLTAGEVDEQYFGPGTRLTVT.

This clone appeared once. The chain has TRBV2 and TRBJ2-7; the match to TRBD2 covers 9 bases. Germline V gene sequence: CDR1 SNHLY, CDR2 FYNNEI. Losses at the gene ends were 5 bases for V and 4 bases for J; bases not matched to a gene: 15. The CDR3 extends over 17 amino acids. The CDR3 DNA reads TGTGCCAGCAGTCCGACTCTTTCGGGACTAGCTGGGTACGAGCAGTACTTC. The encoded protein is CASSPTLSGLAGYEQYF.

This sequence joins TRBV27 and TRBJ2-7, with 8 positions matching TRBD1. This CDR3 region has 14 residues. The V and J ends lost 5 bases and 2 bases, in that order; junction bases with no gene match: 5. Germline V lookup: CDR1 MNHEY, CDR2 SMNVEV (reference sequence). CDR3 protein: CASSPYRGTYEQYF. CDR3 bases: TGTGCCAGCAGTCCATACAGGGGGACCTACGAGCAGTACTTC.

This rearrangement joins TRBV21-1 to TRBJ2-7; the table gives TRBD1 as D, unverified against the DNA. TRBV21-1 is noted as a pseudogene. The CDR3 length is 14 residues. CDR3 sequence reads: CASSTRDRGHEQYF. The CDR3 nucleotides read TGTGCCAGCAGCACCCGGGACAGGGGCCACGAGCAGTACTTC.

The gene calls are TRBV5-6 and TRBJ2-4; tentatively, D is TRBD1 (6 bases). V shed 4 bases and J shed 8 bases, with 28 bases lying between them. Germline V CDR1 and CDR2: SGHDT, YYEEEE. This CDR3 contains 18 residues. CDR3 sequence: CASSARTGTRIGWYIQYF. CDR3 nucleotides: TGTGCCAGCAGCGCACGCACCGGGACAAGGATAGGGTGGTACATTCAGTACTTC.